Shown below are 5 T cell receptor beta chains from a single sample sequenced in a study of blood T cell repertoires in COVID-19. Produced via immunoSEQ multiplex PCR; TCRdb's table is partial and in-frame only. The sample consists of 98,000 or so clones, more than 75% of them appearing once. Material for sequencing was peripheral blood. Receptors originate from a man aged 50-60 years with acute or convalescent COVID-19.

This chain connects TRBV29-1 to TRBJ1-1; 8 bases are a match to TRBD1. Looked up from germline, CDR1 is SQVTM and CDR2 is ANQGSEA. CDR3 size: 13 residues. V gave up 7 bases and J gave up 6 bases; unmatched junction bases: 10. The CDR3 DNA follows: TGCAGCGCCGAAGGCCAGGGGGCGTCTGAAGCTTTCTTT. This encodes CSAEGQGASEAFF. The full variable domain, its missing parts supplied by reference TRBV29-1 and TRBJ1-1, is SAVISQKPSRDICQRGTSLTIQCQVDSQVTMMFWYRQQPGQSLTLIATANQGSEATYESGFVIDKFPISRPNLTFSTLTVSNMSPEDSSIYLCSAEGQGASEAFFGQGTRLTVV.

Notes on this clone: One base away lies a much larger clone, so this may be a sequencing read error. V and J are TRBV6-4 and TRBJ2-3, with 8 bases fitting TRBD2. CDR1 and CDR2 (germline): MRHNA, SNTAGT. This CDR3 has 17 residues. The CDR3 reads CVSSDSPPGGGTDTQYF. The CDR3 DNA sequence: TGTGTCAGCAGTGATTCCCCACCGGGAGGGGGGACAGATACGCAGTATTTT.

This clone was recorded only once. The CDR3 loop is CASSRRGPSNQPQHF. CDR3 in DNA: TGTGCCAGCAGCCGCAGGGGCCCTAGCAATCAGCCCCAGCATTTT. The J gene is TRBJ1-5, the V gene TRBV28; a weak D match, TRBD1 (6 bases). This CDR3 spans 15 amino acids. Trimming cost V 6 bases and J 0 bases, with 12 bases left between them. The germline gives CDR1 MDHEN, CDR2 SYDVKM.

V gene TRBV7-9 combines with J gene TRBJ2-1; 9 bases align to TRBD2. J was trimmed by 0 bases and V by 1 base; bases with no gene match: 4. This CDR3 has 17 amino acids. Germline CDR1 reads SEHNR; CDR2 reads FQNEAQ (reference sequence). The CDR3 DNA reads TGTGCCAGCAGCTTAGGGCTAGCGGGACTCTCCTACAATGAGCAGTTCTTC. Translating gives CASSLGLAGLSYNEQFF.

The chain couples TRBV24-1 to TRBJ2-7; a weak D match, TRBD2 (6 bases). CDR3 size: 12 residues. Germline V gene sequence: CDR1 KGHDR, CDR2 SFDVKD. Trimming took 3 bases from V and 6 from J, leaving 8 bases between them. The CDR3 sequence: CATSDPGSEQYF. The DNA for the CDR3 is TGTGCCACCAGTGATCCCGGGAGCGAGCAGTACTTC.